These 22 T cell receptor beta chains were all obtained from the same sample, sequenced in a study of T cell responses to AZD1222 COVID-19 vaccine. Only in-frame clones appear in the TCRdb table, and some are missing; sequencing was by immunoSEQ multiplex PCR. Of about 160,000 clones listed, roughly 90% are singletons. Sequencing used peripheral blood, obtained on day 0 of AZD1222 vaccination. The receptors originated from an adult in good health.

This rearrangement joins TRBV30 to TRBJ1-6; D gene ambiguous. Germline loops: CDR1 GTSNPN, CDR2 SVGIG (reference sequence). This CDR3 spans 13 amino acids. V was cut by 4 bases and J by 5 bases, with 9 bases left in between. Written as DNA, the CDR3 is TGTGCCTGGACAGGTCGGAATAATTCACCCCTCCACTTT. Its protein is CAWTGRNNSPLHF.

V gene TRBV9 combines with J gene TRBJ2-2; D is unresolved. CDR1 is SGDLS, CDR2 YYNGEE, per germline. The ends were cut back, 3 bases at V and 3 bases at J, with 6 bases in the middle. The CDR3 runs to 13 residues. The CDR3 region is CASSASDTGELFF. In DNA, the CDR3 is TGTGCCAGCAGCGCCTCAGACACCGGGGAGCTGTTTTTT. Full variable domain (rest looked up from reference TRBV9 and TRBJ2-2): DSGVTQTPKHLITATGQRVTLRCSPRSGDLSVYWYQQSLDQGLQFLIQYYNGEERAKGNILERFSAQQFPDLHSELNLSSLELGDSALYFCASSASDTGELFFGEGSRLTVL.

The V gene is TRBV6-1, the J gene TRBJ2-4, with a possible D match to TRBD2 (5 bases). Trimming pared 4 bases from V and 3 bases from J, leaving 19 bases between. The V gene's germline CDR1 is MNHNS and CDR2 SASEGT. This CDR3 region has 17 residues. CDR3 sequence reads: CASSGLALGVDKNIQYF. The CDR3 DNA follows: TGTGCCAGCAGTGGCTTAGCCCTCGGGGTGGACAAAAACATTCAGTACTTC.

The chain combines TRBV5-1 with TRBJ2-5; 9 bases are a match to TRBD2. This CDR3 is 15 amino acids long. Germline V CDR1 and CDR2: SGHRS, YFSETQ. V trimming: 4 bases; J trimming: 2 bases; junction bases outside the gene matches: 6. Written as DNA, the CDR3 is TGCGCCAGCAGCCTCGCGACTAGCGGTCAAGAGACCCAGTACTTC. As protein: CASSLATSGQETQYF. The entire variable domain, with the rest obtained from reference TRBV5-1 and TRBJ2-5, is as follows: KAGVTQTPRYLIKTRGQQVTLSCSPISGHRSVSWYQQTPGQGLQFLFEYFSETQRNKGNFPGRFSGRQFSNSRSEMNVSTLELGDSALYLCASSLATSGQETQYFGPGTRLLVL.

V gene TRBV7-9 combines with J gene TRBJ2-2; 10 bases are a match to TRBD2. V lost 5 bases and J lost 3; bases outside the gene matches: 9. CDR3 length: 17 amino acids. Germline V gene sequence: CDR1 SEHNR, CDR2 FQNEAQ (reference sequence). The CDR3 protein is CASSLPWTSGYTGELFF. The CDR3 DNA reads as TGTGCCAGCAGCCTACCCTGGACTAGCGGCTACACCGGGGAGCTGTTTTTT.

This rearrangement joins TRBV4-1 to TRBJ2-1; 9 nucleotides agree with TRBD2. This CDR3 is built from 18 residues. Unmatched junction bases numbered 17, after V lost 4 bases and J lost 7 bases. CDR1 and CDR2 (germline): MGHRA, YSYEKL. The CDR3 sequence is CASSPTPWREGRINEQFF. DNA for the CDR3: TGCGCCAGCAGCCCCACCCCCTGGCGGGAGGGCCGCATTAATGAGCAGTTCTTC.

The chain uses TRBV5-5 and TRBJ2-3; TRBD2 matches 9 bases. In germline, CDR1 is SGHKS, CDR2 YYEKEE (reference sequence). V was pared by 1 base and J by 0 bases, with 9 bases of the junction left unmatched. This CDR3 contains 18 residues. CDR3 nucleotide sequence: TGTGCCAGCAGCTTGAGGAGGGCGGGAGGGCCCAGCACAGATACGCAGTATTTT. Its translation is CASSLRRAGGPSTDTQYF.

This clone was observed a single time. The gene calls are TRBV30 and TRBJ1-2, with 7 bases identical to TRBD1. The CDR3 runs to 12 residues. Germline-derived CDR1 and CDR2 are GTSNPN and SVGIG (reference sequence). The V and J ends lost 6 bases and 5 bases, in that order; junction bases with no gene match: 6. In DNA, the CDR3 is TGTGCCTGTATGGACAGGCCGTATGGCTACACCTTC. It encodes CACMDRPYGYTF.

V usage is TRBV11-3 and J usage is TRBJ1-4; D ambiguous. The CDR3 covers 16 residues. The ends were cut back, 2 bases at V and 0 bases at J, with 10 bases in the middle. The germline gives CDR1 SGHNT, CDR2 YENEEA. CDR3 in amino acids: CASSLQARATNEKLFF. The CDR3 region has the DNA TGTGCCAGCAGCTTACAAGCAAGGGCAACTAATGAAAAACTGTTTTTT. The full variable domain, completed using reference TRBV11-3 and TRBJ1-4, is EAGVVQSPRYKIIEKKQPVAFWCNPISGHNTLYWYLQNLGQGPELLIRYENEEAVDDSQLPKDRFSAERLKGVDSTLKIQPAELGDSAVYLCASSLQARATNEKLFFGSGTQLSVL.

The chain couples TRBV5-1 to TRBJ1-3; tentatively, D is TRBD1 (5 bases). Trimming took off 3 bases at V and 3 bases at J, with 10 bases between the two ends. Germline CDR1 SGHRS, CDR2 YFSETQ. The CDR3 extends over 14 amino acids. The DNA for the CDR3 is TGCGCCAGCAGCTCCGGGACGTATGGAAACACCATATATTTT. This codes for CASSSGTYGNTIYF.

The V and J genes are TRBV15 and TRBJ1-5, with D possibly being TRBD1 (5 bases). CDR1 LNHNV and CDR2 YYDKDF come from the germline V gene (reference sequence). Deletions cut 0 bases from V and 6 bases from J, with 27 bases between. The CDR3 consists of 20 residues. DNA of the CDR3: TGTGCCACCAGCAGAGATAGGATCGATTTTGGACACATGCAGGGTCAGCCCCAGCATTTT. Amino acid sequence: CATSRDRIDFGHMQGQPQHF. Using reference TRBV15 and TRBJ1-5 for the parts outside the CDR3, the full variable domain is DAMVIQNPRYQVTQFGKPVTLSCSQTLNHNVMYWYQQKSSQAPKLLFHYYDKDFNNEADTPDNFQSRRPNTSFCFLDIRSPGLGDTAMYLCATSRDRIDFGHMQGQPQHFGDGTRLSIL.

The V gene is TRBV28, the J gene TRBJ2-1; TRBD1 matches at 8 bases. Per germline, CDR1 MDHEN and CDR2 SYDVKM. V dropped 6 bases and J dropped 3; count of bases not matched to a gene: 7. The CDR3 contains 15 residues. The CDR3 loop is CASSSGTGDYNEQFF. CDR3 coding DNA: TGTGCCAGCAGCTCCGGGACAGGAGACTACAATGAGCAGTTCTTC.

This sequence joins TRBV28 and TRBJ1-6, with D unresolved. V was shortened by 5 bases and J by 10 bases, with 24 bases between the two germline ends. CDR1 and CDR2 from the germline V gene are MDHEN and SYDVKM. CDR3 length equals 17 residues. The CDR3 nucleotides are TGTGCCAGCAGTCCCCCCAGGAGGGTGGCAGGCGGATCACCCCTCCACTTT. Protein sequence: CASSPPRRVAGGSPLHF.

The chain is built from TRBV7-9 and TRBJ1-1; perhaps TRBD1 as D (5 bases). Trimming left V 4 bases short and J 1 base short, with 7 bases between. CDR1 is SEHNR, CDR2 FQNEAQ, per germline (reference sequence). The CDR3 sequence is 13 residues long. In DNA, the CDR3 is TGTGCCAGCAGCTGGGGGACGAACACTGAAGCTTTCTTT. This gives the protein CASSWGTNTEAFF.

This chain connects TRBV20-1 to TRBJ2-7, with D uncertain. Trimming removed 1 base from V and 5 bases from J, with 6 bases in between. Germline loops: CDR1 DFQATT, CDR2 SNEGSKA (reference sequence). The CDR3 runs 11 residues. CDR3 DNA: TGCAGTGCTAGAGTGCACCACGAGCAGTACTTC. Its protein is CSARVHHEQYF.

The V gene is TRBV27, the J gene TRBJ2-4, with D tentatively TRBD1 (5 bases). Germline V lookup: CDR1 MNHEY, CDR2 SMNVEV (reference sequence). This CDR3 contains 13 residues. Trimming cost V 5 bases and J 5 bases, with 10 bases left between them. CDR3 DNA: TGTGCCAGCAGTCCTTGGGGCCAAAACATTCAGTACTTC. This sequence encodes CASSPWGQNIQYF.

The rearrangement uses TRBV6-5 and TRBJ1-5, with D possibly matching TRBD1 (6 bases). The CDR3 runs to 14 residues. Deletions cut 4 bases from V and 7 bases from J, with 14 bases between. Per the germline V gene, CDR1 is MNHEY and CDR2 is SVGAGI. The CDR3 DNA sequence: TGTGCCAGCAGTTTTAACAGGGCTCTCCAGCCCCAGCATTTT. Translation: CASSFNRALQPQHF.

The chain carries TRBV28 and TRBJ1-6; D is unclear. The V end lost 3 bases, the J end lost 0 bases, and 6 bases lay between the germline ends. This CDR3 is built from 15 residues. Germline assignment: CDR1 MDHEN and CDR2 SYDVKM. CDR3 nucleotide sequence: TGTGCCAGCAGTTTGGAAAGCTCCTATAATTCACCCCTCCACTTT. As protein: CASSLESSYNSPLHF.

The genes are TRBV18 and TRBJ1-3; the D is unclear. Trimming took 0 bases from V and 0 from J, leaving 6 bases between them. This CDR3 is 15 amino acids long. The germline CDR1 and CDR2 sequences are KGHSH and LQKENI. The DNA of the CDR3 is TGTGCCAGCTCACCACCTTCGGACTCTGGAAACACCATATATTTT. This translates into CASSPPSDSGNTIYF.

This sequence joins TRBV7-9 and TRBJ2-7; 10 bases match TRBD2. The CDR3 loop spans 16 amino acids. V shed 4 bases and J 4 bases; nucleotides not matched to a gene: 10. In germline, CDR1 is SEHNR, CDR2 FQNEAQ (reference sequence). The CDR3 DNA follows: TGTGCCAGCAGCTCGCACTCTAGCGGGAGTCTGTACGAGCAGTACTTC. Translated, it gives CASSSHSSGSLYEQYF.

V gene TRBV24-1 combines with J gene TRBJ1-1; D is unclear. This CDR3 comprises 15 residues. In germline, CDR1 is KGHDR, CDR2 SFDVKD. The V end lost 9 bases, the J end lost 1 base, and 17 bases lay between the germline ends. The CDR3 is CATRVDGGRNTEAFF. Written as DNA, the CDR3 is TGTGCCACCCGAGTGGACGGCGGGCGGAACACTGAAGCTTTCTTT.

The chain uses TRBV15 and TRBJ2-1; the match to TRBD1 covers 8 bases. The V segment lost 0 bases and the J segment 6 bases; nucleotides outside the gene matches: 7. This CDR3 comprises 16 residues. Germline CDR1 LNHNV, CDR2 YYDKDF (reference sequence). Here the CDR3 reads CATSRDRQGAVNEQFF. The CDR3 nucleotides read TGTGCCACCAGCAGAGATAGGCAGGGGGCTGTCAATGAGCAGTTCTTC.